The 9 T cell receptor beta chains in this list originate from one sample, sequenced in a study of cytomegalovirus exposure and HLA in healthy donors. The data were produced by immunoSEQ multiplex PCR, yet TCRdb's version contains in-frame clones alone and is incomplete. The profile covers 100,000 to 150,000 clones, with roughly nine tenths appearing a single time and 1.1% taken by the ten largest. Material: PBMCs. The receptors originated from a woman aged 18-35 years in good health and CMV-seronegative.

The chain employs TRBV29-1 and TRBJ1-3, with unresolved D. This CDR3 comprises 13 residues. The germline V gene has CDR1 SQVTM and CDR2 ANQGSEA. V was trimmed by 4 bases and J by 3 bases, leaving 10 bases between them. The CDR3 sequence: CSVVLGSGNTIYF. CDR3 sequence (DNA): TGCAGCGTTGTTCTCGGGAGTGGAAACACCATATATTTT.

CDR3 region: CASSRGSEAFF. The DNA of the CDR3 is TGTGCCAGCTCTCGCGGGTCCGAAGCTTTCTTT. J is TRBJ1-1 and V is TRBV6-1; D uncertain. The CDR3 loop spans 11 amino acids. Looked up from germline, CDR1 is MNHNS and CDR2 is SASEGT. The V end was cut by 8 bases, the J end by 8 bases, with 12 bases between.

This rearrangement joins TRBV5-1 to TRBJ2-5, with 8 nucleotides matching TRBD2. J was trimmed by 3 bases and V by 4 bases; bases with no gene match: 11. Germline CDR1 is SGHRS and CDR2 is YFSETQ. This CDR3 comprises 16 residues. CDR3 sequence (DNA): TGCGCCAGCAGCCGCCTCGGGGGGGGCCTGGAAGAGACCCAGTACTTC. Protein sequence: CASSRLGGGLEETQYF. The complete variable domain, with remaining parts taken from reference TRBV5-1 and TRBJ2-5, reads KAGVTQTPRYLIKTRGQQVTLSCSPISGHRSVSWYQQTPGQGLQFLFEYFSETQRNKGNFPGRFSGRQFSNSRSEMNVSTLELGDSALYLCASSRLGGGLEETQYFGPGTRLLVL.

V and J are TRBV5-1 and TRBJ2-2, with a possible D match to TRBD1 (5 bases). CDR1 and CDR2 from the germline V gene are SGHRS and YFSETQ. Between the trimmed V and J ends, which lost 0 bases and 6 bases, there was a span of 18 bases. This CDR3 has 17 residues. The CDR3 nucleotides read TGCGCCAGCAGCTTGGCCAAAGACATAGGGGTCCCCGGGGAGCTGTTTTTT. It translates to CASSLAKDIGVPGELFF. The full variable domain, its missing parts supplied by reference TRBV5-1 and TRBJ2-2, is KAGVTQTPRYLIKTRGQQVTLSCSPISGHRSVSWYQQTPGQGLQFLFEYFSETQRNKGNFPGRFSGRQFSNSRSEMNVSTLELGDSALYLCASSLAKDIGVPGELFFGEGSRLTVL.

This clone was detected once. The chain links TRBV27 to TRBJ1-5; tentative D call: TRBD1 (6 bases). The CDR3 sequence is 14 residues long. Germline CDR1 and CDR2: MNHEY and SMNVEV (reference sequence). V gave up 4 bases and J gave up 4 bases, with 11 bases separating them. The CDR3 DNA is TGTGCCAGCAGTTCCGGACAGTTAAATCAGCCCCAGCATTTT. Translating gives CASSSGQLNQPQHF.

In this sample, this clone turned up a few times. The J gene is TRBJ2-1, the V gene TRBV4-3; D perhaps matches TRBD2 (6 bases). V gave up 3 bases and J gave up 6 bases, with 12 bases separating them. Looked up from germline, CDR1 is LGHNA and CDR2 is YSLEER. The CDR3 is 14 amino acids. The CDR3 region is CASSHGAGFNEQFF. The CDR3 nucleotides read TGCGCCAGCAGCCACGGCGCGGGATTCAATGAGCAGTTCTTC.

The V and J genes are TRBV7-9 and TRBJ2-1, with D possibly being TRBD2 (5 bases). The length of the CDR3 is 13 residues. Germline V gene sequence: CDR1 SEHNR, CDR2 FQNEAQ (reference sequence). Trimming took 2 bases from V and 5 from J, leaving 7 bases between them. The CDR3 DNA sequence: TGTGCCAGCAGCTTATCGGGGAACAATGAGCAGTTCTTC. Amino acids: CASSLSGNNEQFF.

This chain connects TRBV9 to TRBJ1-1; tentatively, D is TRBD1 (5 bases). Trimming pared 9 bases from V and 7 bases from J, leaving 13 bases between. This CDR3 is built from 11 residues. Looked up from germline, CDR1 is SGDLS and CDR2 is YYNGEE. CDR3 sequence (DNA): TGTGCCACAGGGCGGGGAAGTGAAGCTTTCTTT. This translates into CATGRGSEAFF. Full variable domain (outside the CDR3, taken from reference TRBV9 and TRBJ1-1): DSGVTQTPKHLITATGQRVTLRCSPRSGDLSVYWYQQSLDQGLQFLIQYYNGEERAKGNILERFSAQQFPDLHSELNLSSLELGDSALYFCATGRGSEAFFGQGTRLTVV.

Of note for this clone: This sample also contains other DNA sequences that code for the same CDR3. The chain joins TRBV5-4 to TRBJ1-5; D unclear. Germline V gives CDR1 SGHNT, CDR2 YYREEE (reference sequence). The CDR3 loop spans 12 amino acids. The V end was cut by 3 bases, the J end by 4 bases, with 5 bases between. The CDR3 protein is CASSSGNQPQHF. The CDR3 nucleotides are TGTGCCAGCAGCTCCGGGAATCAGCCCCAGCATTTT.